This T cell receptor beta chain is from a study of beta chain features in type 1 diabetes. Trimming stripped 2 bases from V and 0 bases from J, with 13 bases between. This CDR3 spans 16 amino acids. CDR1 and CDR2 (germline): SGHTA, FQGNSA. There are a few counts of this clone. Its antigen is not identified. The investigators reverse transcribed all of the isolated RNA, so they sequenced expressed TCRB transcripts. Samples of naive, central memory and regulatory T cells yielded a mean of around 3.7 million reads. Sequencing used immunoSEQ multiplex PCR; TCRdb keeps in-frame clones, though not all of them. This sample has 430,000 or so clones, with over 10% found just once. Overall study findings and caveats: Whether TCRB rearrangement is influenced by HLA type was left unresolved in this analysis. When VDJ junctions were examined, type 1 diabetes patients showed fewer insertions and more deletions.

CD4+ naive, central memory, regulatory and stem cell-like memory subsets were isolated by sorting on CD45RO/CCR7/CD25/CD127/CD95/CD27. Sequencing used naive CD4+ T cells from blood. This chain connects TRBV7-2 to TRBJ1-2, with D perhaps matching TRBD1 (6 bases). This receptor was obtained from a woman between 18 and 29 years old in good health. CDR3 sequence: CASSLRTGIPNYGYTF. The DNA of the CDR3 is TGTGCCAGCAGCTTACGCACAGGGATACCTAACTATGGCTACACCTTC.